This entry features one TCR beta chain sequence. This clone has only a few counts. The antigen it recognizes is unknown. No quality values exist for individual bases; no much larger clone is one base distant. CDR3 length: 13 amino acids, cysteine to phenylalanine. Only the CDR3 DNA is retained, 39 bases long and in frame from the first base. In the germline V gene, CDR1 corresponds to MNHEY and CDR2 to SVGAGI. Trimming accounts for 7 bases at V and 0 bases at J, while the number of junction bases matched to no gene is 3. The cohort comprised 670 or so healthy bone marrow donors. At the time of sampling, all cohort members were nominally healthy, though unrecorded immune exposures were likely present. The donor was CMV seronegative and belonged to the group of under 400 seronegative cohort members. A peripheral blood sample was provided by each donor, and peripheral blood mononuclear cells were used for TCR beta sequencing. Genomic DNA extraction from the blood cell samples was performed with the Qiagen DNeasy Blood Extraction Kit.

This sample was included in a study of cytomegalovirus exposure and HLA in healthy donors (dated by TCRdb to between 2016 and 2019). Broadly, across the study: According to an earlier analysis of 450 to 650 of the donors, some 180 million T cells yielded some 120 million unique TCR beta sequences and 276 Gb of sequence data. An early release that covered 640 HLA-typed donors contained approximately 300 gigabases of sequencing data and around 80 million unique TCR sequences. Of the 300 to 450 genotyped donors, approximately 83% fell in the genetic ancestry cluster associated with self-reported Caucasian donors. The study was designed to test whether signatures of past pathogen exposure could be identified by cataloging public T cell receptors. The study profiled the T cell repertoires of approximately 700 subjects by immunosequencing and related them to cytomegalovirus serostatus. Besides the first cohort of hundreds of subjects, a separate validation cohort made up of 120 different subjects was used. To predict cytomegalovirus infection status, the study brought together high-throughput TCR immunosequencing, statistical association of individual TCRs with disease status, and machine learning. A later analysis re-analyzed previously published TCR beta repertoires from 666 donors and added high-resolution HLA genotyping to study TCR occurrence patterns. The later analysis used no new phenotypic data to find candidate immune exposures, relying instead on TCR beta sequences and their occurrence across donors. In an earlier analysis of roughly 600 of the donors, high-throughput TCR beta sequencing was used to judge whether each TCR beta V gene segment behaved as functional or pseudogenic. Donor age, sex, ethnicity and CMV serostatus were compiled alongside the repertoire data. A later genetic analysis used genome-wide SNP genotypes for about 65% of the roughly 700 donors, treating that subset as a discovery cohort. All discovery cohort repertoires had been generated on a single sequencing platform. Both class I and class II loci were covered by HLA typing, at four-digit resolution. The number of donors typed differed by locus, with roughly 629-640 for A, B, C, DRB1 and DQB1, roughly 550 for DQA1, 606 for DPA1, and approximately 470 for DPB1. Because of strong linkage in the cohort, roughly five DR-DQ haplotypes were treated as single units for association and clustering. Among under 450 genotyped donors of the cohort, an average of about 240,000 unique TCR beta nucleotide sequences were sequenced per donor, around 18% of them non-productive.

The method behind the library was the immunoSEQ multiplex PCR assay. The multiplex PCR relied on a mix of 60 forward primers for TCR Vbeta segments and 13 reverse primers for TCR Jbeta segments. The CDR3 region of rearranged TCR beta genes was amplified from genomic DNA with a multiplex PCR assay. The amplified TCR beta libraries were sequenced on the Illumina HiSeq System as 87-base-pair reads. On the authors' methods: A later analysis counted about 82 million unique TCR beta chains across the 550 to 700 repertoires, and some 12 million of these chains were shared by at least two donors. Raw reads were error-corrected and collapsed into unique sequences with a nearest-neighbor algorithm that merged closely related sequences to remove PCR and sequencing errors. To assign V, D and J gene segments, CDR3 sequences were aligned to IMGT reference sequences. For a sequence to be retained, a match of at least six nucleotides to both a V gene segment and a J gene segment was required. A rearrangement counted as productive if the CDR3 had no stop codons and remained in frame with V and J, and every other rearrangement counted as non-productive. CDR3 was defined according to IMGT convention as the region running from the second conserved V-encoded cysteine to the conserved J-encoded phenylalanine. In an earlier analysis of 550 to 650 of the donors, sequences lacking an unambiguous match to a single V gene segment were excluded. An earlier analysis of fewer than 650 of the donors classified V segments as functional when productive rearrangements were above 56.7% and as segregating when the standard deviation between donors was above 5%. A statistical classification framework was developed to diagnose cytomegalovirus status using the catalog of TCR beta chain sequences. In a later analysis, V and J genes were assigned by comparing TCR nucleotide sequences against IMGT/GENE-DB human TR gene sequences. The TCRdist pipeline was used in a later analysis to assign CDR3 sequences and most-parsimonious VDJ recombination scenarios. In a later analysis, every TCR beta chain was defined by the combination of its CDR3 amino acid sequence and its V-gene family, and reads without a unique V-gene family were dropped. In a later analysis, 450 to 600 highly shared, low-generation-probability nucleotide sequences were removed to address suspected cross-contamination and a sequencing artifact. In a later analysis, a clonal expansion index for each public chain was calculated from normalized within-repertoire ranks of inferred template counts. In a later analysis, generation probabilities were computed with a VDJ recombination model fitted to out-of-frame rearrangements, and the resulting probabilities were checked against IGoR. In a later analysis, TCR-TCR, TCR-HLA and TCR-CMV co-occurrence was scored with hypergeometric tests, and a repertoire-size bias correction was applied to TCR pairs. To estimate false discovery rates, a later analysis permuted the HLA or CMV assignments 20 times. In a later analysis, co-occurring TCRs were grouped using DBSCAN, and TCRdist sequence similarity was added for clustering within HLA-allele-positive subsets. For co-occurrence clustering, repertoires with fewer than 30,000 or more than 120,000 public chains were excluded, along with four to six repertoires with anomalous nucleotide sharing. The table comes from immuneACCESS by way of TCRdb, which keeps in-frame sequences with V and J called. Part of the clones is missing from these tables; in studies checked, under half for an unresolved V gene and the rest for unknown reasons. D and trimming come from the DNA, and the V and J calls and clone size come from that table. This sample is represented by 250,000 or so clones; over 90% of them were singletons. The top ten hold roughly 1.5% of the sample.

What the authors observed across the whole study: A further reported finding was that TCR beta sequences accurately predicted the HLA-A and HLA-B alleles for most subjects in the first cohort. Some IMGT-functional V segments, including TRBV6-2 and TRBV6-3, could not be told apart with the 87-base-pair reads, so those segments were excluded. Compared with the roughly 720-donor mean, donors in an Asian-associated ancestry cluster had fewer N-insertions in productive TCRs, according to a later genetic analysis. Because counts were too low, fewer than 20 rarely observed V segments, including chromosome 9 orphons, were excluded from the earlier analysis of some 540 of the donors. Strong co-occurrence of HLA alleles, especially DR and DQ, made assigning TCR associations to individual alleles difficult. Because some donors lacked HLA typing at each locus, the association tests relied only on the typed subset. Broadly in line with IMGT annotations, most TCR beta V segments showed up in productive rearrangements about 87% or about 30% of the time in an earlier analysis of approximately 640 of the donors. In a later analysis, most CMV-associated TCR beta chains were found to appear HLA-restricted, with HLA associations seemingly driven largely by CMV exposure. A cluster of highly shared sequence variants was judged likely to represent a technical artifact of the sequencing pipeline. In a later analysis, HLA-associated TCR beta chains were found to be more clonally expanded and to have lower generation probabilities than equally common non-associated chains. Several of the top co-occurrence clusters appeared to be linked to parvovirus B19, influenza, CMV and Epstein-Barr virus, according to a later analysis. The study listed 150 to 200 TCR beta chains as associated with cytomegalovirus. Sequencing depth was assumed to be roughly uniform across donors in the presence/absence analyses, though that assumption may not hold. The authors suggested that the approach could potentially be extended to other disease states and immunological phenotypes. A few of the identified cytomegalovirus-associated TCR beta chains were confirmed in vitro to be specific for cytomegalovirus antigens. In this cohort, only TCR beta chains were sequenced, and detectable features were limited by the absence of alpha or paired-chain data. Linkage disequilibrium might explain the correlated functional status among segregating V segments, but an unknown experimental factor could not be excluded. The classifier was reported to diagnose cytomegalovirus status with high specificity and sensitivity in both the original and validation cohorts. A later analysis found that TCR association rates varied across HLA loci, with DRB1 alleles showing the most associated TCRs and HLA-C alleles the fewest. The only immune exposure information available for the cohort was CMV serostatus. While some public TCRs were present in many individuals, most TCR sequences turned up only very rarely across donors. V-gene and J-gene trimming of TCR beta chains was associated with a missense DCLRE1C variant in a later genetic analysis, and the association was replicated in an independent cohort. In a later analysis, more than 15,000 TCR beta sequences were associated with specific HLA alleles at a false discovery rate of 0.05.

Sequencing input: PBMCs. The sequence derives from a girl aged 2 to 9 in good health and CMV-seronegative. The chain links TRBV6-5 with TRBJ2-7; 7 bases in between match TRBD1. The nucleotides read TGTGCCAGCAACCGGGACAGCTCCTACGAGCAGTACTTC. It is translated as CASNRDSSYEQYF.